A single sample gave rise to the 4 T cell receptor beta chains below, sequenced in a study of blood T cell repertoires in COVID-19. The method was immunoSEQ multiplex PCR; TCRdb's version includes in-frame clones alone and lacks a portion of them. The sample comprises roughly 250,000 clones, 75% to 90% of which are singletons, and around 7.2% rests with the top ten. Sequenced sample: peripheral blood. Source of these receptors: a man aged 55-75 years who had recovered from COVID-19.

The V call is TRBV19, the J call TRBJ1-2; TRBD1 might be the D (6 bases). Germline V gene lookup returns CDR1 LNHDA and CDR2 SQIVND (reference sequence). The CDR3 runs to 14 residues. V was cut by 6 bases and J by 7 bases, with 18 bases left in between. As DNA, the CDR3 is TGTGCCAGTAGCCTGATGTCCAGGGGTACTGGCTACACCTTC. Its protein product is CASSLMSRGTGYTF.

This rearrangement joins TRBV18 to TRBJ2-7; D may be TRBD1 (8 bases). The CDR3 is 15 amino acids. Germline V CDR1 and CDR2: KGHSH, LQKENI. V was cut by 6 bases and J by 6 bases, with 21 bases left in between. The CDR3 nucleotides are TGTGCCAGCTCGCAATTCACCAGCGGGACAGGCGAGCAGTACGTC. Amino acid sequence: CASSQFTSGTGEQYV.

This clone came up once. This chain connects TRBV21-1 to TRBJ2-7; the table's D call TRBD2 went unverified against the DNA. TRBV21-1 is designated a pseudogene. The CDR3 loop spans 17 amino acids. The CDR3 nucleotides read TGTGCCAGCAGCCCATACAAAGTCCCAGCGGGGGCCTACGAGCAGTACGTC. As protein: CASSPYKVPAGAYEQYV.

This clone was detected only a few times. In DNA, the CDR3 is TGTGCCAGCAGCCCCCCGGGACAGGAGAATTACTATGGCTACACCTTC. Translated, it gives CASSPPGQENYYGYTF. The rearrangement links TRBV7-8 to TRBJ1-2; 8 positions match TRBD1. Trimming removed 5 bases from V and 3 bases from J; junction bases left unmatched: 11. This CDR3 has 16 amino acids. Looked up from germline, CDR1 is SGHVS and CDR2 is FQNEAQ.